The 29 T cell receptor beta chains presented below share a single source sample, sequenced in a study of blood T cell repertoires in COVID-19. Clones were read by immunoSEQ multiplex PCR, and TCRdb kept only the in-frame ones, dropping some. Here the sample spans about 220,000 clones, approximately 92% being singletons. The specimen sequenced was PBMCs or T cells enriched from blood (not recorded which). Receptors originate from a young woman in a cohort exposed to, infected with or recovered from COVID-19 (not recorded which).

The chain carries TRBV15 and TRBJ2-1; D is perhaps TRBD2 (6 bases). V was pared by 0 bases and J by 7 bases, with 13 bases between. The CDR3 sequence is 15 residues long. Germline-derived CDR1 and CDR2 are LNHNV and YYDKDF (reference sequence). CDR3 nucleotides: TGTGCCACCAGCAGAGAGCGGGGCCCTGGGAATGAGCAGTTCTTC. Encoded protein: CATSRERGPGNEQFF.

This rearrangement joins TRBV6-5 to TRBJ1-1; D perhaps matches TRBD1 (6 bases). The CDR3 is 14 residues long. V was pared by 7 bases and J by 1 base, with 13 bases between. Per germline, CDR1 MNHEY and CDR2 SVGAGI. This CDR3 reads CASNPDRRNTEAFF. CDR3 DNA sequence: TGTGCCAGCAACCCGGACAGAAGGAACACTGAAGCTTTCTTT.

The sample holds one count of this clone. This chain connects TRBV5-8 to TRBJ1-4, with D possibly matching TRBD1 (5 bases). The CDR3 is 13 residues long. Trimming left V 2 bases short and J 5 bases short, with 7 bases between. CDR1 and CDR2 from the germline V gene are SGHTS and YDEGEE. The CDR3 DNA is TGTGCCAGCAGCTTCAGGGCGAATGAAAAACTGTTTTTT. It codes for CASSFRANEKLFF. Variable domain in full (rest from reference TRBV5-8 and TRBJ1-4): EAGVTQSPTHLIKTRGQQATLRCSPISGHTSVYWYQQALGLGLQFLLWYDEGEERNRGNFPPRFSGRQFPNYSSELNVNALELEDSALYLCASSFRANEKLFFGSGTQLSVL.

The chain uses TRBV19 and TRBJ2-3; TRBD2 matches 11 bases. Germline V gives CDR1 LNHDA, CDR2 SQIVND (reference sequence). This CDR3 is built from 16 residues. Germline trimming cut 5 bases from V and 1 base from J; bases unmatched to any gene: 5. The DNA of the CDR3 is TGTGCCAGTAGTCTCTTTAGCGGGGGGGGCACAGATACGCAGTATTTT. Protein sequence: CASSLFSGGGTDTQYF.

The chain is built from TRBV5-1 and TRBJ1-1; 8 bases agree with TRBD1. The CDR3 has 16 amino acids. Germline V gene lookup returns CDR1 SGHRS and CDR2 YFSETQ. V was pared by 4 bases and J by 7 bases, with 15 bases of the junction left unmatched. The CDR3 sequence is CASSPGTGSPGDEAFF. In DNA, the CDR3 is TGCGCCAGCAGCCCCGGGACAGGCAGCCCTGGGGATGAAGCTTTCTTT.

CDR3 in DNA: TGTGCCAGCAGCTGGGACAGGGACGTAGGTCAGCCCCAGCATTTT. Protein sequence: CASSWDRDVGQPQHF. J is TRBJ1-5 and V is TRBV7-9; TRBD1 agrees at 9 bases. CDR1 and CDR2 from the germline V gene are SEHNR and FQNEAQ (reference sequence). This CDR3 has 15 amino acids. The V gene end was trimmed by 4 bases and the J gene end by 6 bases; junction bases not matched to a gene: 7.

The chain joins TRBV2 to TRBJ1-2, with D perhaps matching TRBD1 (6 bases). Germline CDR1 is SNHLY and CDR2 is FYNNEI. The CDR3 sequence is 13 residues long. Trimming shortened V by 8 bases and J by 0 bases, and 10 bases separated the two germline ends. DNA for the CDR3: TGTGCCAGCGATACAGGGCCTAACTATGGCTACACCTTC. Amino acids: CASDTGPNYGYTF.

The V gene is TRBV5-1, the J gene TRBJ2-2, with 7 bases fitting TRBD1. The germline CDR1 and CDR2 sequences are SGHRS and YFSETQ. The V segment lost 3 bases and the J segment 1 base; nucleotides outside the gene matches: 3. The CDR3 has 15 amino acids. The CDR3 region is CASSSGTVNTGELFF. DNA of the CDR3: TGCGCCAGCAGCTCCGGGACAGTGAACACCGGGGAGCTGTTTTTT.

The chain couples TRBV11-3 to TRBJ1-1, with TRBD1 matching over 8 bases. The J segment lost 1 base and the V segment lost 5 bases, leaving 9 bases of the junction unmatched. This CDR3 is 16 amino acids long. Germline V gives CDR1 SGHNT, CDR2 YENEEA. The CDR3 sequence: CASSIGTGMGNTEAFF. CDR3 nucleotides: TGTGCCAGCAGCATTGGGACAGGCATGGGGAACACTGAAGCTTTCTTT.

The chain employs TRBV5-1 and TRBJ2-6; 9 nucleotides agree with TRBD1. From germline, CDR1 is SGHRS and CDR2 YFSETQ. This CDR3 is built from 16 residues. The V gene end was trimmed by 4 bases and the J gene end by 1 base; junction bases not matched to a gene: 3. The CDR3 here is CASSGTGLSGANVLTF. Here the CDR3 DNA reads TGCGCCAGCAGCGGGACAGGGCTGTCTGGGGCCAACGTCCTGACTTTC.

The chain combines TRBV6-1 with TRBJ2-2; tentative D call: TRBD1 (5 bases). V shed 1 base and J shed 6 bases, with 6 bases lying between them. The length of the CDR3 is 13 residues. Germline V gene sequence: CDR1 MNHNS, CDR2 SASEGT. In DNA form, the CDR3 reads TGTGCCAGCAGTGAAGTAGGGGCCGGGGAGCTGTTTTTT. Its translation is CASSEVGAGELFF.

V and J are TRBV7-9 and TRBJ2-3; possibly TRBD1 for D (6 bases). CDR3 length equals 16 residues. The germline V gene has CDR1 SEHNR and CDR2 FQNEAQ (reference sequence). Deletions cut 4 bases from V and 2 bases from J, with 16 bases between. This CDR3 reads CASSSHRAYYTDTQYF. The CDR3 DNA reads TGTGCCAGCAGCTCACACAGGGCTTACTACACAGATACGCAGTATTTT.

The CDR3: CASSLGGGNPADTQYF. DNA of the CDR3: TGCGCCAGCAGCTTGGGGGGAGGGAATCCGGCAGATACGCAGTATTTT. The rearrangement joins TRBV5-1 to TRBJ2-3, with 7 bases that match TRBD2. After removal of 0 bases from V and 4 bases from J, the junction contained 8 bases not matched to a gene. The germline V gene encodes CDR1 SGHRS and CDR2 YFSETQ. CDR3 length: 16 amino acids.

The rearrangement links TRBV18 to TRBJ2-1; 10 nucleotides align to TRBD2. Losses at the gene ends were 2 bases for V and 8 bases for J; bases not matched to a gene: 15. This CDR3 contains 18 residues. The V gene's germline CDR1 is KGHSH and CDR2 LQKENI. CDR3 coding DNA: TGTGCCAGCTCACCATTTCGTGGGTCTAGCGGGAGTAACCATGAGCAGTTCTTC. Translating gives CASSPFRGSSGSNHEQFF.

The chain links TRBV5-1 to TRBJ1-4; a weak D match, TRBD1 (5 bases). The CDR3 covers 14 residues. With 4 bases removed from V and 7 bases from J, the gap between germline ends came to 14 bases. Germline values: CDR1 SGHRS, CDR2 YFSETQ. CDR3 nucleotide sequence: TGCGCCAGCAGCGTGACAGTTTCCTCTGAAAAACTGTTTTTT. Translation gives CASSVTVSSEKLFF.

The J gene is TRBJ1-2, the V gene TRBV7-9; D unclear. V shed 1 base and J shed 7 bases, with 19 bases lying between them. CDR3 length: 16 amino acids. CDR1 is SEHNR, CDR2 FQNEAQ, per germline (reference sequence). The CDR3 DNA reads TGTGCCAGCAGCTTAGACAACCGCGGCCTCTTGAGTGGCTACACCTTC. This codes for CASSLDNRGLLSGYTF.

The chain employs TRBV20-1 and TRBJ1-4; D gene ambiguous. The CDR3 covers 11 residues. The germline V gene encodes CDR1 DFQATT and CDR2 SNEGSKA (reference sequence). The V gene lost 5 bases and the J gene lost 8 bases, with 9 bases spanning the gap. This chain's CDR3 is CSASYSEKLFF. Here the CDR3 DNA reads TGCAGTGCTTCGTACAGCGAAAAACTGTTTTTT.

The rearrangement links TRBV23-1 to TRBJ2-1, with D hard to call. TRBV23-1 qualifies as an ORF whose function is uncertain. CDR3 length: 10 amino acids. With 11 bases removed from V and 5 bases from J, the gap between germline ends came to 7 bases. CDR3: CARGDNEQFF. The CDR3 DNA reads TGCGCCCGCGGAGACAATGAGCAGTTCTTC.

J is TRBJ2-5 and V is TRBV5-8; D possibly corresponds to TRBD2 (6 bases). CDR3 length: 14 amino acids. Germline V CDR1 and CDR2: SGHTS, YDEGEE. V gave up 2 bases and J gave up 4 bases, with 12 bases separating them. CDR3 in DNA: TGTGCCAGCAGCTTCCGACGGAGGGTAGAGACCCAGTACTTC. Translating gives CASSFRRRVETQYF.

CDR3 sequence reads: CATSDLSAESTDTQYF. The CDR3 bases are TGTGCCACCAGTGATTTATCAGCGGAGAGCACAGATACGCAGTATTTT. This chain links TRBV24-1 with TRBJ2-3; possibly TRBD2 for D (5 bases). CDR1 KGHDR and CDR2 SFDVKD come from the germline V gene. The CDR3 has 16 amino acids. Trimming left V 1 base short and J 0 bases short, with 10 bases between.

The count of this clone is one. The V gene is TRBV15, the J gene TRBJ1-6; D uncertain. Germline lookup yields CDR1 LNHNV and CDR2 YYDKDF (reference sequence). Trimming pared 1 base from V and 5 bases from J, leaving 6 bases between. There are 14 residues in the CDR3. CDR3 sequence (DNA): TGTGCCACCAGCAGAGCGACACATAATTCACCCCTCCACTTT. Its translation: CATSRATHNSPLHF.

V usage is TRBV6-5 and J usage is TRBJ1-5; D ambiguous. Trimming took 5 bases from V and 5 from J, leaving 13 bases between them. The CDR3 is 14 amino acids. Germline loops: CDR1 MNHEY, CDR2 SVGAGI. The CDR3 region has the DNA TGTGCCAGCAGTCCCCGACAAGAGCATCAGCCCCAGCATTTT. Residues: CASSPRQEHQPQHF.

The CDR3 protein is CASSQTSGRDTQYF. The CDR3 region has the DNA TGTGCCAGCAGCCAGACTAGCGGGAGAGATACGCAGTATTTT. The V gene is TRBV6-2 or TRBV6-3, the J gene TRBJ2-3; 12 bases map to TRBD2. The CDR3 spans 14 residues. Trimming cost V 6 bases and J 5 bases; bases outside gene matches: 3. Per germline, CDR1 MNHEY and CDR2 SVGEGT.

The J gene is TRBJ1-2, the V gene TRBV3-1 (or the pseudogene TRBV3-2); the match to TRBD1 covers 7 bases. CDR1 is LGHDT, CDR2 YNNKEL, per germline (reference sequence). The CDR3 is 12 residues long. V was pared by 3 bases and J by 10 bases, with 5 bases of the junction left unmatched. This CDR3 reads CASSQEQGTYTF. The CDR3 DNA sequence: TGTGCCAGCAGCCAGGAACAGGGGACCTACACCTTC.

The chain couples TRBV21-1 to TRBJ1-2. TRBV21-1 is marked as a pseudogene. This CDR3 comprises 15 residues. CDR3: CASSKVGGRYYGYTF. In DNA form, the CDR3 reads TGTGCCAGCAGCAAAGTCGGAGGGCGTTACTATGGCTACACCTTC.

The CDR3 DNA sequence: TGTGCCAGCAGCTTGTACAGGGGACGGGGCACTGAAGCTTTCTTT. As protein: CASSLYRGRGTEAFF. The chain joins TRBV11-1 to TRBJ1-1, with TRBD1 identical over 7 bases. With V trimmed by 3 bases and J by 4 bases, 8 bases remained unmatched. Germline V gene lookup returns CDR1 SGHAT and CDR2 FQDESV (reference sequence). The CDR3 extends over 15 amino acids.

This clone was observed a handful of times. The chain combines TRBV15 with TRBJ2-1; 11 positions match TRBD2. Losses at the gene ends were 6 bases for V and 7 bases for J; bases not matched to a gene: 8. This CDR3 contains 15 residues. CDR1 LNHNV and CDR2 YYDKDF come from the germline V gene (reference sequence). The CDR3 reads CATRRPTSGINEQFF. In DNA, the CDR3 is TGTGCCACCAGGAGACCGACTAGCGGGATAAATGAGCAGTTCTTC.

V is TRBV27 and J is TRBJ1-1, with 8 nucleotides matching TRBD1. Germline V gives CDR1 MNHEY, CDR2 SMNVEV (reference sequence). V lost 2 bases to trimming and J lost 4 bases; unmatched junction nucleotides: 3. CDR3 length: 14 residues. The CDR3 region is CASSLQGARTEAFF. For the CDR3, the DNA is TGTGCCAGCAGTTTACAGGGGGCGCGCACTGAAGCTTTCTTT.

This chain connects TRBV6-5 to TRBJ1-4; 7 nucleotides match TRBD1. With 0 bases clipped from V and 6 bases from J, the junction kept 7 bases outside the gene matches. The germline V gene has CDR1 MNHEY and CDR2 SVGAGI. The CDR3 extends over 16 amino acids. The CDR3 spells CASSYSKGAGYEKLFF. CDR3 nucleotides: TGTGCCAGCAGTTACTCGAAGGGGGCGGGATATGAAAAACTGTTTTTT.